This TCR beta chain derives from a study of cytomegalovirus exposure and HLA in healthy donors. At the level of the study: The Caucasian-associated ancestry cluster contained about 80% of the approximately 400 genotyped donors. Whole-study results and caveats: In a later analysis, common viral pathogens appeared linked to several of the most significant clusters.

The CDR3 loop spans 16 amino acids. J lost 4 bases, V lost 7 bases, and 12 bases had no gene match. Germline V gene data show CDR1 as SNHLY and CDR2 as FYNNEI. About this clone itself: What it binds is not known.

The PCR had 60 Vbeta and 13 Jbeta primers. As originally analysed: Roughly 10 million shared chains were among approximately 87 million unique TCR beta chains counted in a later analysis. Libraries were prepared by immunoSEQ multiplex PCR; TCRdb keeps only in-frame clonotypes and omits some of them. The V and J calls and clone size come from that table; D and trimming were worked out from the DNA. Altogether about 150,000 clones are present, roughly 70% being singletons, with the ten largest covering approximately 2%. The genes are TRBV2 and TRBJ2-5; TRBD2 agrees at 10 bases. This TCR was sampled from a woman aged 55-75 years in good health and CMV-seropositive. The sequenced sample consisted of PBMCs. DNA for the CDR3: TGTGCCAGCAAGCGTCTAGCGGGAGCAGTTCCAGAGACCCAGTACTTC. Translation: CASKRLAGAVPETQYF.